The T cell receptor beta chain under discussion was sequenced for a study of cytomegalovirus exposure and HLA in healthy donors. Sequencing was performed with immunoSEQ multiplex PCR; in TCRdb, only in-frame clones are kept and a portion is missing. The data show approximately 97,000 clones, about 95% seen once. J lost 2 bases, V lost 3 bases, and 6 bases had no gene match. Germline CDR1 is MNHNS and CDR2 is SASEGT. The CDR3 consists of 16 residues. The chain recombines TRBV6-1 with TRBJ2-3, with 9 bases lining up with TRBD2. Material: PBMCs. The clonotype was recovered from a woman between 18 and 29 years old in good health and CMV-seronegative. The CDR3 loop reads CASSEVGGRATDTQYF. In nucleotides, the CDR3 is TGTGCCAGCAGTGAGGTCGGCGGGAGGGCCACAGATACGCAGTATTTT.